This T cell receptor (beta chain) was sequenced during a study of blood T cell repertoires in COVID-19. Study at large: The United States, Italy and Spain supplied acute and convalescent COVID-19 samples. Sample material is recorded as cDNA or gDNA derived from T cells, B-cell-depleted T cells, or PBMCs.

This CDR3 spans 15 amino acids. CDR1 MNHEY and CDR2 SVGAGI come from the germline V gene. Trimming left V 6 bases short and J 4 bases short, with 16 bases between. The sample holds one count of this clone. Authors' processing steps: The authors estimated nucleated cell counts from reference gene primer amplification. Clones were sequenced by immunoSEQ multiplex PCR, and TCRdb holds only the in-frame ones, with some missing. V, J and clone size derive from that table, while D and trimming were established from the DNA sequence. Here the sample spans 200,000 to 300,000 clones, around 87% being singletons.

The sequence came from a man between 60 and 75 years old who had recovered from COVID-19. Sequenced input: peripheral blood. The V gene is TRBV6-5, the J gene TRBJ2-4; D possibly corresponds to TRBD2 (5 bases). In DNA form, the CDR3 reads TGTGCCAGCAGAACCGATAAACCGGGGAAAAACATTCAGTACTTC. Amino acids: CASRTDKPGKNIQYF.